The T cell receptor beta chain described here comes from a study of blood T cell repertoires in COVID-19. Turning to the study itself: Researchers got acute and convalescent COVID-19 samples from the United States, Italy and Spain. The analysed material was cDNA or gDNA that came from T cells, B-cell-depleted T cells, or PBMCs.

The V end was cut by 3 bases, the J end by 5 bases, with 14 bases between. The CDR3 consists of 14 residues. Germline loops: CDR1 SGHKS, CDR2 YYEKEE (reference sequence). In the original workflow: Estimation of nucleated cell counts was performed using reference gene primer amplification. Clones were sequenced by immunoSEQ multiplex PCR, and TCRdb holds only the in-frame ones, with some missing. The V and J calls and clone size are taken from that table; D and trimming were inferred from the DNA. The sample holds 250,000 to 300,000 clones, approximately 88% seen once. This receptor was obtained from a woman in her thirties who had recovered from COVID-19. V usage is TRBV5-5 and J usage is TRBJ2-5, with D perhaps TRBD2 (6 bases). What was sequenced was peripheral blood. DNA for the CDR3: TGTGCCAGCAGCTGGGTTGGGGGGATGGAGACCCAGTACTTC. Translating it yields CASSWVGGMETQYF.